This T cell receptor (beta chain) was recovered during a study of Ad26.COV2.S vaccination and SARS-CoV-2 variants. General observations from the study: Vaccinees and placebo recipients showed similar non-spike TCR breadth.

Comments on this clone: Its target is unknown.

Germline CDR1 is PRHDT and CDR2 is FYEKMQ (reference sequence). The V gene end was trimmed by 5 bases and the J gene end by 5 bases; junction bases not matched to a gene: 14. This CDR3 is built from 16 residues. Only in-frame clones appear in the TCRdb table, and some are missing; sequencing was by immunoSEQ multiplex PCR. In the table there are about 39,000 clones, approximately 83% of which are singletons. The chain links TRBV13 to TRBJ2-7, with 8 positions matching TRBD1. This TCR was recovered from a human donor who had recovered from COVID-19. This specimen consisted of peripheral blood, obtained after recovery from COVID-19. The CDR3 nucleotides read TGTGCCAGCAGCCCCCGCTCCGGGCAGGGGGCCGACGAGCAGTACGTC. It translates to CASSPRSGQGADEQYV.